A single sample gave rise to the 12 T cell receptor beta chains below, sequenced in a study of blood T cell repertoires in COVID-19. Produced via immunoSEQ multiplex PCR; TCRdb's table is partial and in-frame only. Among about 250,000 clones listed, about 88% were seen once. The sample consisted of peripheral blood. These TCRs come from a woman aged 40 to 55 who had recovered from COVID-19.

The chain has TRBV7-9 and TRBJ1-4; perhaps TRBD1 as D (6 bases). CDR3 length: 15 residues. Germline V gene lookup returns CDR1 SEHNR and CDR2 FQNEAQ (reference sequence). V lost 0 bases to trimming and J lost 7 bases, with 12 bases between them. The CDR3 reads CASSLAGAFSEKLFF. For the CDR3, the DNA is TGTGCCAGCAGCTTAGCGGGGGCTTTTAGTGAAAAACTGTTTTTT.

CDR3 DNA: TGCAGTGCTAGTGAGGTTTTTAGCGGGGTGAACACCGGGGAGCTGTTTTTT. Amino acids: CSASEVFSGVNTGELFF. This sequence joins TRBV20-1 and TRBJ2-2, with 8 bases identical to TRBD2. The CDR3 length is 17 residues. CDR1 DFQATT and CDR2 SNEGSKA come from the germline V gene (reference sequence). V shed 3 bases, J shed 1 base, and the junction held 10 bases outside the gene matches.

The chain couples TRBV7-2 to TRBJ2-3, with D uncertain. Germline V lookup: CDR1 SGHTA, CDR2 FQGNSA. This CDR3 comprises 17 residues. The V gene lost 2 bases and the J gene lost 0 bases, with 15 bases spanning the gap. The CDR3 DNA reads TGTGCCAGCAGCTTACTTCGGTCGACAACTAGCACAGATACGCAGTATTTT. It specifies CASSLLRSTTSTDTQYF.

The chain uses TRBV7-9 and TRBJ1-2; possible D gene TRBD1, 5 bases. This CDR3 has 14 residues. The V gene's germline CDR1 is SEHNR and CDR2 FQNEAQ (reference sequence). Trimming took 4 bases from V and 6 from J, leaving 15 bases between them. This CDR3 is CASSSGGTPDGYTF. The CDR3 DNA reads TGTGCCAGCAGCTCAGGCGGGACCCCAGATGGCTACACCTTC.

This sequence joins TRBV10-3 and TRBJ2-7, with a weak D call TRBD2 (6 bases). Deletions cut 6 bases from V and 3 bases from J, with 15 bases between. CDR3 length: 14 residues. Germline values: CDR1 ENHRY, CDR2 SYGVKD. The CDR3 DNA follows: TGTGCCATCAGCCAAGGACTACATAACTACGAGCAGTACTTC. Its translation: CAISQGLHNYEQYF.

The CDR3 nucleotides read TGTGCCAGTAGTCCGCCGGGGGCAGATACGCAGTATTTT. It is translated as CASSPPGADTQYF. This chain connects TRBV19 to TRBJ2-3, with D possibly TRBD2 on 6 matching bases. V lost 5 bases to trimming and J lost 4 bases, with 10 bases between them. CDR1 and CDR2 (germline): LNHDA, SQIVND (reference sequence). The CDR3 totals 13 residues.

The chain is built from TRBV11-3 and TRBJ2-2; 9 nucleotides match TRBD2. The ends lost 5 bases at V and 0 bases at J; junction bases unmatched: 10. Germline lookup yields CDR1 SGHNT and CDR2 YENEEA. CDR3 size: 18 residues. Here the CDR3 DNA reads TGTGCCAGCAGCCCAAGGGCAGCGGGAGGTCCGAACACCGGGGAGCTGTTTTTT. Translated, it gives CASSPRAAGGPNTGELFF.

V is TRBV7-6 and J is TRBJ2-5; TRBD2 aligns across 12 bases. The CDR3 runs to 16 residues. Per the germline V gene, CDR1 is SGHVS and CDR2 is FNYEAQ. V dropped 4 bases and J dropped 5; count of bases not matched to a gene: 8. The CDR3 loop reads CASSSQTSGSVETQYF. CDR3 DNA sequence: TGTGCCAGCAGCTCGCAGACTAGCGGGAGTGTCGAGACCCAGTACTTC.

The chain uses TRBV27 and TRBJ1-5, with 11 positions matching TRBD1. Germline-derived CDR1 and CDR2 are MNHEY and SMNVEV (reference sequence). This CDR3 has 14 residues. Losses at the gene ends were 5 bases for V and 6 bases for J; bases not matched to a gene: 3. CDR3 region: CASSLGQGAQPQHF. The CDR3 nucleotides are TGTGCCAGCAGTCTTGGACAGGGGGCTCAGCCCCAGCATTTT.

This clone was detected ten times or more. The chain is built from TRBV27 and TRBJ2-2; possible D gene TRBD1, 6 bases. Trimming pared 4 bases from V and 6 bases from J, leaving 12 bases between. CDR1 MNHEY and CDR2 SMNVEV come from the germline V gene (reference sequence). This CDR3 has 14 amino acids. CDR3 region: CASSSTQGSGELFF. CDR3 in DNA: TGTGCCAGCAGTTCTACACAGGGTTCCGGGGAGCTGTTTTTT.

V is TRBV15 and J is TRBJ2-5; D not resolved. The V gene lost 0 bases and the J gene lost 3 bases, with 8 bases spanning the gap. CDR1 and CDR2 from the germline V gene are LNHNV and YYDKDF (reference sequence). CDR3 length equals 14 residues. CDR3: CATSREALEETQYF. In DNA form, the CDR3 reads TGTGCCACCAGCAGAGAGGCCCTAGAAGAGACCCAGTACTTC.

The chain joins TRBV24-1 to TRBJ2-2, with TRBD2 matching 9 bases. This CDR3 comprises 16 residues. V shed 3 bases, J shed 4 bases, and the junction held 5 bases outside the gene matches. The germline V gene has CDR1 KGHDR and CDR2 SFDVKD. CDR3 amino acids: CATSDPAGGGTGELFF. As DNA, the CDR3 is TGTGCCACCAGTGATCCGGCGGGGGGGGGCACCGGGGAGCTGTTTTTT.